The next 2 T cell receptor beta chains were all read from a single sample in a study of blood T cell repertoires in COVID-19. TCRdb's table, derived via immunoSEQ multiplex PCR, lists solely in-frame clones and lacks some. The sample lists 150,000 to 200,000 clones; 70% to 85% were seen once. Sequencing input: peripheral blood. These receptor sequences come from a man in his 60s who had recovered from COVID-19.

The V and J genes are TRBV7-9 and TRBJ1-1; a weak D match, TRBD1 (5 bases). Germline CDR1 SEHNR, CDR2 FQNEAQ (reference sequence). The CDR3 is 13 amino acids. Trimming removed 1 base at V and 9 bases at J, with 12 bases between. DNA for the CDR3: TGTGCCAGCAGCTTAGAGGGGTCGATGAAAGCTTTCTTT. Its translation: CASSLEGSMKAFF.

V is TRBV6-5 and J is TRBJ2-5; 7 nucleotides match TRBD1. This CDR3 is built from 15 residues. The germline gives CDR1 MNHEY, CDR2 SVGAGI. V shed 6 bases, J shed 2 bases, and the junction held 9 bases outside the gene matches. The CDR3 DNA reads TGTGCCAGCAGGAGAAGACAGGGAGCGCAAGAGACCCAGTACTTC. Protein: CASRRRQGAQETQYF.